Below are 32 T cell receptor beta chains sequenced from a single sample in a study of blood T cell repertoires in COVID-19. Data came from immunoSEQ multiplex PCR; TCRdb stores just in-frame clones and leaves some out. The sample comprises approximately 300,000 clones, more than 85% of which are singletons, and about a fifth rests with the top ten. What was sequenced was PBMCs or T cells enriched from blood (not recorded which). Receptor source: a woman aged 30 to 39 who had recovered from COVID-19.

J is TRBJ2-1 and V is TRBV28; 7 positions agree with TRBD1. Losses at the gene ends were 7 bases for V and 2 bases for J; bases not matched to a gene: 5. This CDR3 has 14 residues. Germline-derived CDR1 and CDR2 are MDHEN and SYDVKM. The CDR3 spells CASISGQPYNEQFF. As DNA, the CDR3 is TGTGCCAGCATTTCGGGACAGCCCTACAATGAGCAGTTCTTC.

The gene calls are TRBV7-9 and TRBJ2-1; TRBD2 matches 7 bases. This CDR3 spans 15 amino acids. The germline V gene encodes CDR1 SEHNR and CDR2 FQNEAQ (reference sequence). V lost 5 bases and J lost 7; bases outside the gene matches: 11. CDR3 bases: TGTGCCAGCAGCCTAAGGTGGGAGGGCCAGAATGAGCAGTTCTTC. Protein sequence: CASSLRWEGQNEQFF.

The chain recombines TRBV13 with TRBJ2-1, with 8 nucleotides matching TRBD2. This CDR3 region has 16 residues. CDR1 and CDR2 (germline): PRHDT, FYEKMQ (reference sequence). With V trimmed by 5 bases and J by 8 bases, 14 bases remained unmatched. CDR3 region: CASSPRGKREYHEQFF. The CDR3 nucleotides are TGTGCCAGCAGCCCCCGGGGAAAGCGGGAGTACCATGAGCAGTTCTTC.

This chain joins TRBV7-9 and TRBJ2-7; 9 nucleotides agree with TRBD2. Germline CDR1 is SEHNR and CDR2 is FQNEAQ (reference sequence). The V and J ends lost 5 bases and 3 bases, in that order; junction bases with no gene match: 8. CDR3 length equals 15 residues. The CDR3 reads CASSPQLAGVYEQYF. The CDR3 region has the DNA TGTGCCAGCAGCCCCCAACTAGCGGGTGTCTACGAGCAGTACTTC.

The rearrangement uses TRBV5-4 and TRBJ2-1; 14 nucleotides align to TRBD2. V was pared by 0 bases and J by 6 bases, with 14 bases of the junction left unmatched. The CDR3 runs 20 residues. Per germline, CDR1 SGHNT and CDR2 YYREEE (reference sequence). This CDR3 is CASSLGRGLAGARGFNEQFF. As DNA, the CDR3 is TGTGCCAGCAGCTTGGGGAGGGGACTAGCGGGGGCCCGCGGTTTCAATGAGCAGTTCTTC.

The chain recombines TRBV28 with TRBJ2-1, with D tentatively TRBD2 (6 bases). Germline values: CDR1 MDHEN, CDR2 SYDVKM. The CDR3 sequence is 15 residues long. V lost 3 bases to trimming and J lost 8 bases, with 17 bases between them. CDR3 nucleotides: TGTGCCAGCAGTTTGCCCGGGACTCTCTCCTATGAGCAGTTCTTC. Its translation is CASSLPGTLSYEQFF.

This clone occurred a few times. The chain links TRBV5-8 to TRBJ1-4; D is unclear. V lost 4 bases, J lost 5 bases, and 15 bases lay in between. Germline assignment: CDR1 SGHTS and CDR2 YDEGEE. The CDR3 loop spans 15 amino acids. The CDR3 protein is CASSPGFQRNEKLFF. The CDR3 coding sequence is TGTGCCAGCAGCCCCGGGTTCCAGAGAAATGAAAAACTGTTTTTT.

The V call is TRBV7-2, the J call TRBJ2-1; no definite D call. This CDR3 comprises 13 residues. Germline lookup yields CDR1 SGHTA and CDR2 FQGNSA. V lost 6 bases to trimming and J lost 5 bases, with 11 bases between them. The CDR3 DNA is TGTGCCAGCAGGTCCTGGGCCCACAATGAGCAGTTCTTC. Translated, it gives CASRSWAHNEQFF. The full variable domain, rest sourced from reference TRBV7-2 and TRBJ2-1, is GAGVSQSPSNKVTEKGKDVELRCDPISGHTALYWYRQSLGQGLEFLIYFQGNSAPDKSGLPSDRFSAERTGGSVSTLTIQRTQQEDSAVYLCASRSWAHNEQFFGPGTRLTVL.

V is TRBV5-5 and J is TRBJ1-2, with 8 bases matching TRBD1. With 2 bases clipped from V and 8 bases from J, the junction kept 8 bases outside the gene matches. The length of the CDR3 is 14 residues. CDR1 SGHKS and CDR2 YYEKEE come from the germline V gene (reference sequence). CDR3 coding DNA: TGTGCCAGCAGCTTTTCAGGGGGCGTAGGGGGCTACACCTTC. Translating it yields CASSFSGGVGGYTF.

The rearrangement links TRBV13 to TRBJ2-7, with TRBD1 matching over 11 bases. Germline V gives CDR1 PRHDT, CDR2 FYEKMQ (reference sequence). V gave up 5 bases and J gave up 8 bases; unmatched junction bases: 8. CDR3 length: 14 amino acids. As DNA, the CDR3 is TGTGCCAGCAGCAGAGGGACAGGGGGGATCAAGCAGTACTTC. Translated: CASSRGTGGIKQYF.

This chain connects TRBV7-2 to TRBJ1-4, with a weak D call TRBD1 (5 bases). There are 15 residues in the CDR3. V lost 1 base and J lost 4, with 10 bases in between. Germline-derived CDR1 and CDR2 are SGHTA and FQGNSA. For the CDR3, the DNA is TGTGCCAGCAGCTTAGTAGACAGATATAATGAAAAACTGTTTTTT. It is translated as CASSLVDRYNEKLFF. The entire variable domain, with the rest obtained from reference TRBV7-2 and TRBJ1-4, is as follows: GAGVSQSPSNKVTEKGKDVELRCDPISGHTALYWYRQSLGQGLEFLIYFQGNSAPDKSGLPSDRFSAERTGGSVSTLTIQRTQQEDSAVYLCASSLVDRYNEKLFFGSGTQLSVL.

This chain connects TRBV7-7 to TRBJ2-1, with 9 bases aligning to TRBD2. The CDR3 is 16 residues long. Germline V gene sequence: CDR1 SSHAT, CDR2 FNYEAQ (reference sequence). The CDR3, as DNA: TGTGCTGCGCGGGAGGGCCAGGGAAGCTCCTACAATGAGCAGTTCTTC. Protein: CAAREGQGSSYNEQFF.

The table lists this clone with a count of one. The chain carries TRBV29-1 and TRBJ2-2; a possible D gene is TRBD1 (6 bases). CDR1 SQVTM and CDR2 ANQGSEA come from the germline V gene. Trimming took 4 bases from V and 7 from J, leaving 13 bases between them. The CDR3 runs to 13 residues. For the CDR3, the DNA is TGCAGCGTTGCCGGGACAAACCGCGGGGAGCTGTTTTTT. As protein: CSVAGTNRGELFF.

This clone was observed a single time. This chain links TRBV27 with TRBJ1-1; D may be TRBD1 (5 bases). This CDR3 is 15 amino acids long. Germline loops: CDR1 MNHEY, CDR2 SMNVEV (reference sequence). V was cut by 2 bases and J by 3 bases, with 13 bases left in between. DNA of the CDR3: TGTGCCAGCAGTTTAGAGTCGGGCAGGGACACTGAAGCTTTCTTT. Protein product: CASSLESGRDTEAFF.

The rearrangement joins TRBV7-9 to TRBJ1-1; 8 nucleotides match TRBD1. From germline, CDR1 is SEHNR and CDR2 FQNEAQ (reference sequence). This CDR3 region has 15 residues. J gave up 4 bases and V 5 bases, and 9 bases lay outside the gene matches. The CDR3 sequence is CASSPRTGQITEAFF. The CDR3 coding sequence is TGTGCCAGCAGCCCAAGGACAGGGCAGATCACTGAAGCTTTCTTT.

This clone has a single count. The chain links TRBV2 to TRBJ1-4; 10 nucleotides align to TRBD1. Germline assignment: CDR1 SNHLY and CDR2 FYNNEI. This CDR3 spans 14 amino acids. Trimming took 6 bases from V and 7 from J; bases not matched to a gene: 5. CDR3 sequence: CASSRTGGPEKLFF. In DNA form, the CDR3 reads TGTGCCAGCAGCAGGACAGGGGGGCCTGAAAAACTGTTTTTT.

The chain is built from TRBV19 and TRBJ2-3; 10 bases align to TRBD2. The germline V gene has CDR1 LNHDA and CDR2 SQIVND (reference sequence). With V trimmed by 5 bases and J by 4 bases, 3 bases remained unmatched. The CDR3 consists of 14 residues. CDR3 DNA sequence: TGTGCCAGTAGTCCCGGACTAGCGGCAGATACGCAGTATTTT. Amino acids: CASSPGLAADTQYF. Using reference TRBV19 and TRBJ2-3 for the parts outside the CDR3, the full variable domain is DGGITQSPKYLFRKEGQNVTLSCEQNLNHDAMYWYRQDPGQGLRLIYYSQIVNDFQKGDIAEGYSVSREKKESFPLTVTSAQKNPTAFYLCASSPGLAADTQYFGPGTRLTVL.

As DNA, the CDR3 is TGCGCCAGCAGTGATTTTGAGATCGATGGCTACACCTTC. Its translation: CASSDFEIDGYTF. This rearrangement joins TRBV10-1 to TRBJ1-2; the D is unclear. Germline CDR1 WNHNN, CDR2 SYGVQD (reference sequence). The CDR3 extends over 13 amino acids. Deletions cut 3 bases from V and 6 bases from J, with 11 bases between.

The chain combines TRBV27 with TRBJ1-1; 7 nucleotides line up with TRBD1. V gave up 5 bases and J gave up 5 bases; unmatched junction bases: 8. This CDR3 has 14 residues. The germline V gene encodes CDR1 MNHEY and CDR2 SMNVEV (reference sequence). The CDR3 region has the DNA TGTGCCAGCAGTACCCGACAGGGAGGTACTGAAGCTTTCTTT. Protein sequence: CASSTRQGGTEAFF.

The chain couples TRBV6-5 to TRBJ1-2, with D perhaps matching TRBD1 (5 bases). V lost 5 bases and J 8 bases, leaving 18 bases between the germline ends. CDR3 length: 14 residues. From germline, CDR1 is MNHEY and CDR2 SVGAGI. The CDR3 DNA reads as TGTGCCAGCAGTCAAACCTCAGGACCAGGGGGCTACACCTTC. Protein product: CASSQTSGPGGYTF.

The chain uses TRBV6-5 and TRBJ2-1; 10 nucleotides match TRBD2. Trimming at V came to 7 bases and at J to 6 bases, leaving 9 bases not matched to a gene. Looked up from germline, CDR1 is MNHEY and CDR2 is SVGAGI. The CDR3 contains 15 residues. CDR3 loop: CASIRRLAGANEQFF. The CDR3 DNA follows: TGTGCCAGCATAAGGAGACTAGCGGGTGCCAATGAGCAGTTCTTC.

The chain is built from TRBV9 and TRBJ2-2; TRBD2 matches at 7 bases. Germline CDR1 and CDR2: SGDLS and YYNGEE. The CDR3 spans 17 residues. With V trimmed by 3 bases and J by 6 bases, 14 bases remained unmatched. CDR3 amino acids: CASSALWGGSSSGELFF. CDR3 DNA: TGTGCCAGCAGCGCCTTGTGGGGCGGGAGTTCGTCCGGGGAGCTGTTTTTT.

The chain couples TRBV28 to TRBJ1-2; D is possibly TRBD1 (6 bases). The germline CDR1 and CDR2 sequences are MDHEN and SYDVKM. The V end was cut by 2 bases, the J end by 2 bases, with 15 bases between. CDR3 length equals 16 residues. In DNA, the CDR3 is TGTGCCAGCAGTTTACGTGGACAGCTTCAAAACTATGGCTACACCTTC. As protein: CASSLRGQLQNYGYTF.

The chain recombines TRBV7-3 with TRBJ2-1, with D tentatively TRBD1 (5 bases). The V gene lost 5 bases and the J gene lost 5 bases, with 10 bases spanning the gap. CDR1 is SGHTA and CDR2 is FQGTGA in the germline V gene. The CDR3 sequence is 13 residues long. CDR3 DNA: TGTGCCAGCAGCAAGACAGTAGACAATGAGCAGTTCTTC. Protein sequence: CASSKTVDNEQFF.

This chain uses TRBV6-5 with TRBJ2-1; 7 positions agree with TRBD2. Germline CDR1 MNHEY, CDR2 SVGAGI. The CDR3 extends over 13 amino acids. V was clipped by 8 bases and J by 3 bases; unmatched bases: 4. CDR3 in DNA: TGTGCCAGCCGACCGGGGGGCTACAATGAGCAGTTCTTC. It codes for CASRPGGYNEQFF.

The CDR3 DNA sequence: TGTGCCACCAGTGATAGCTTAACTTACGAGCAGTACTTC. Its translation: CATSDSLTYEQYF. The V call is TRBV24-1, the J call TRBJ2-7; D is undetermined. Germline V gene data show CDR1 as KGHDR and CDR2 as SFDVKD. This CDR3 comprises 13 residues. V was clipped by 3 bases and J by 4 bases, with 9 bases between them.

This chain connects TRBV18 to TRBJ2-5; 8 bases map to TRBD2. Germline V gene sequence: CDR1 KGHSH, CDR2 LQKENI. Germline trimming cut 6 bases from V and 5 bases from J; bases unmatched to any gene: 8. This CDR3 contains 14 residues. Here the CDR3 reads CASSQGLGAETQYF. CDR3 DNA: TGTGCCAGCTCCCAGGGACTAGGGGCGGAGACCCAGTACTTC.

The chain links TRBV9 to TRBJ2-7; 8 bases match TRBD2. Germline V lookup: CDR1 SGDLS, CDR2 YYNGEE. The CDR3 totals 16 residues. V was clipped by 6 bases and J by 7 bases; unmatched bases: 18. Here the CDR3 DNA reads TGTGCCAGCACCCTCGGGGCTAGCGGGTCTCACGGGGAGCAGTACTTC. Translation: CASTLGASGSHGEQYF.

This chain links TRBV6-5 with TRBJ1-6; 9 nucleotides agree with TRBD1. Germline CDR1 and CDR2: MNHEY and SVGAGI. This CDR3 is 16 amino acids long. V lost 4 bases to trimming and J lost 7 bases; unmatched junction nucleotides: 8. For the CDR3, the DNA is TGTGCCAGCAGTTTGACACAGGGGGCTATGAATTCACCCCTCCACTTT. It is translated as CASSLTQGAMNSPLHF.

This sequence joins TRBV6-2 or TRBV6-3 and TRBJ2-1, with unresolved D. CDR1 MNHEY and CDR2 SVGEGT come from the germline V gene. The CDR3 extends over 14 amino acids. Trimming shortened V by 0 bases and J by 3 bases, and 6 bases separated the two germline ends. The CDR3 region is CASSYSSSYNEQFF. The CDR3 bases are TGTGCCAGCAGTTACTCGTCTAGCTACAATGAGCAGTTCTTC.

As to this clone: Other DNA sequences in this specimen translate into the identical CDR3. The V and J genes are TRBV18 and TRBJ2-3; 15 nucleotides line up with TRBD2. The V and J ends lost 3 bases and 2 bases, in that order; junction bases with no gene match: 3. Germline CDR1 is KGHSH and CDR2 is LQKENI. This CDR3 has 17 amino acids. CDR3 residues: CASSPGLAGGPTDTQYF. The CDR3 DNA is TGTGCCAGCTCACCGGGACTAGCGGGGGGCCCCACAGATACGCAGTATTTT.

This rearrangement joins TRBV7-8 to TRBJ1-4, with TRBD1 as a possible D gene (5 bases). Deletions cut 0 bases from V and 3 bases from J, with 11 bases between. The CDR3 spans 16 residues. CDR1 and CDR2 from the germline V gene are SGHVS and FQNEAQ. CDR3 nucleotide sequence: TGTGCCAGCAGCTTAGCAACTGGCAGGGCTAATGAAAAACTGTTTTTT. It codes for CASSLATGRANEKLFF.